The sequence of this T cell receptor beta chain was determined in a study of blood T cell repertoires in COVID-19. Overall study: PBMCs, B-cell-depleted T cells, or T cells provided the cDNA or gDNA that made up the material.

Per the original methods: Reference gene primer amplification in the assay estimated nucleated cell counts. Libraries were prepared by immunoSEQ multiplex PCR; TCRdb keeps only in-frame clonotypes and omits some of them. The DNA was the basis for D and trimming; V, J and clone size are from that table. This sample has some 200,000 clones, with around four fifths found just once. CDR3 size: 11 residues. Germline V gives CDR1 MGHDK, CDR2 SYGVNS. V lost 7 bases, J lost 4 bases, and 7 bases lay in between. The TCR comes from an elderly woman with active or convalescent COVID-19. This chain uses TRBV25-1 with TRBJ2-5; no firm D call. Sequenced: peripheral blood. The CDR3: CASTRRETQYF. The CDR3 coding sequence is TGTGCCAGCACTAGGCGAGAGACCCAGTACTTC.